A selection of T cell receptor beta chains follows, all from one sample in a study of T cells expressing NK-cell markers. After re-calling the 5' RACE reads, TCRdb lists one entry per CDR3 protein, DNA absent. This listing includes about 260,000 distinct CDR3 sequences. Sequences were obtained from blood T cells: a sorted CD56 or NKG2C T cell subset, CD4+ or CD8+ T cells, or bulk PBMC T cells (not recorded which). These TCRs come from a man aged 18 to 29 in good health. Each CDR3 is given with its conserved first and last residue. The order of the fields is V gene, J gene, CDR3 length, CDR3 protein.

v_gene: TRBV7-9
j_gene: TRBJ2-1
len: 14
CDR3aa: CASSLAKPYNEQFF

v_gene: TRBV12-3/TRBV12-4
j_gene: TRBJ2-6
len: 15
CDR3aa: CASDKSNSGANVLTF

v_gene: TRBV5-6
j_gene: TRBJ2-4
len: 15
CDR3aa: CASSLVGERGNIQYF

v_gene: TRBV20-1
j_gene: TRBJ2-2
len: 14
CDR3aa: CSARGQGVGGELFF

v_gene: TRBV28
j_gene: TRBJ2-2
len: 16
CDR3aa: CASSLGASGYTGELFF

v_gene: TRBV29-1
j_gene: TRBJ1-2
len: 12
CDR3aa: CSVPPGLNGYTF

v_gene: TRBV12-3/TRBV12-4
j_gene: TRBJ2-5
len: 15
CDR3aa: CASSSRGSVGETQYF

v_gene: TRBV29-1
j_gene: TRBJ2-4
len: 13
CDR3aa: CSVEDSAKNIQYF

v_gene: TRBV18
j_gene: TRBJ2-5
len: 12
CDR3aa: CASSQGPETQYF

v_gene: TRBV6-5
j_gene: TRBJ1-3
len: 15
CDR3aa: CASSLQTGGGNTIYF

v_gene: TRBV29-1
j_gene: TRBJ2-3
len: 14
CDR3aa: CSVFPSPSTDTQYF

v_gene: TRBV5-6
j_gene: TRBJ1-4
len: 13
CDR3aa: CASSLRTNEKLFF

v_gene: TRBV18
j_gene: TRBJ1-6
len: 16
CDR3aa: CASSPSPGLTNSPLHF

v_gene: TRBV20-1
j_gene: TRBJ2-1
len: 16
CDR3aa: CSARDRGLAGRNEQFF

v_gene: TRBV7-2
j_gene: TRBJ2-7
len: 14
CDR3aa: CASSLSKLPYEQYF

v_gene: TRBV19
j_gene: TRBJ1-5
len: 14
CDR3aa: CASSNGGFNQPQHF

v_gene: TRBV11-2
j_gene: TRBJ2-2
len: 16
CDR3aa: CASSSNRASLTGELFF

v_gene: TRBV2
j_gene: TRBJ2-3
len: 14
CDR3aa: CASLSGRGVDTQYF

v_gene: TRBV3-1
j_gene: TRBJ2-3
len: 12
CDR3aa: CASSKRGDTQYF

v_gene: TRBV7-3
j_gene: TRBJ2-1
len: 17
CDR3aa: CASSLTALGVGHNEQFF

v_gene: TRBV18
j_gene: TRBJ2-7
len: 15
CDR3aa: CASSPVPGGFYEQYF

v_gene: TRBV29-1
j_gene: TRBJ2-1
len: 15
CDR3aa: CSVGVGGRSYNEQFF

v_gene: TRBV5-1
j_gene: TRBJ1-1
len: 16
CDR3aa: CASSSWTTAKNTEAFF

v_gene: TRBV19
j_gene: TRBJ1-1
len: 15
CDR3aa: CASSISAASGTEAFF